This paragraph reports one TCR beta chain. Its specific antigen is unknown. Nothing much larger sits one base from this clone, and base qualities are not available. This record comes from a study of T cell responses to AZD1222 COVID-19 vaccine (dated by TCRdb to the early 2020s). At the level of the whole study: AZD1222 recipients whose second dose came at about 4 weeks and those whose second dose came at about 12 weeks were combined into one group, since spike-specific TCR depth and breadth did not differ between the two schedules. TCR sequencing was performed for 233 trial participants, of whom about 200 were given two doses of AZD1222 and about 25 were given two doses of MenACWY control vaccine. Enrollment into the trials was organized by age into subgroups of 18-55, 56-69 and 70-plus years, and those subgroups contained roughly 160, 29 and 62 TCR-sequenced participants, respectively.

The CDR3 regions of human TCRbeta chains were analyzed by immunosequencing. Regarding the original processing steps: TCRs in the repertoires were matched against a reference library of SARS-CoV-2-specific TCRs that had been generated with the MIRA antigen-specificity platform. Breadth was defined as the fraction of unique TCRs that were SARS-CoV-2-associated, and depth was defined as the fraction of total T cells that were SARS-CoV-2-associated. Each spike-specific TCR was assigned to its reactive spike region and to a CD4 or CD8 class using the MIRA data. Log10-transformed breadth and depth values were compared by one-way ANOVA with Sidak's multiple comparisons tests. TCRdb took this table from immuneACCESS and kept in-frame rearrangements with V and J called. Such tables lack part of the clones; where checked against another copy, unresolved V genes explain under half of the gap, and the rest is unexplained. The D gene and trimming were derived from the DNA, and the V and J assignments and clone size from that table. For this sample the table gives roughly 120,000 clones, of which about 88% were detected only once. The ten biggest clones cover roughly 4.4% of the sample.

V loses 0 bases, J loses 7 bases, and the germline ends lie 20 bases apart. The CDR3 sequence holds 16 residues, the cysteine and phenylalanine included. The only DNA kept is the CDR3, 48 bases in frame from the first base. In the germline V gene, CDR1 corresponds to SGHRS and CDR2 to YFSETQ. What the time point label conveys for this sample: baseline before first vaccination. Samples from vaccinated people were obtained from the UK trials COV001 and COV002, which included a single-blind randomized controlled phase 2/3 trial of AZD1222 (ChAdOx1 nCoV-19) in healthy adults. Trial participant PBMC samples were collected at day 0 and day 28 after the second dose for TCRbeta chain sequencing. Results the study describes overall, beyond this receptor: Participants were mostly white British and included more females than males, and it was suggested by the authors that clonal diversity may have been underestimated. Conclusions about previously exposed vaccinees were limited because only six or seven AZD1222 recipients were SARS-CoV-2 seropositive at baseline. Because no samples from the day 14 peak response were available, repertoires could be characterized only after the peak T cell response. The 56-69-year group was small, and its depth increase did not reach significance, likely because of low power. Nearly half of unique spike-specific TCRs reportedly recognized epitopes outside regions mutated in the B.1.351 and B.1.1.7 variants. Vaccine-associated CD4 TCRs spanned the whole spike protein, with dominant responses in regions 160-218 and 743-854. A significant rise in spike-specific TCR breadth and depth was observed after two AZD1222 doses relative to day 0 and relative to MenACWY recipients.

The material sequenced was peripheral blood, taken on day 0 of AZD1222 vaccination. In this chain, TRBV5-1 is recombined with TRBJ2-7; the D call is tentative, TRBD1 or TRBD2, as each matches 5 bases. The clonotype was recovered from an adult in good health. For the CDR3, the sequence is CASSLGQGSPEGEQYF. The sequence in DNA is TGCGCCAGCAGCTTGGGCCAGGGATCCCCAGAGGGGGAGCAGTACTTC.